This section outlines one TCR beta chain sequence together with its context. The germline gives CDR1 DFQATT, CDR2 SNEGSKA (reference sequence). Trimming removed 3 bases from V and 3 bases from J, with 11 bases in between. The CDR3 consists of 13 residues. In TCRdb, the RACE reads were re-called with MiXCR into one record per CDR3 protein. This sample has just over 350,000 distinct CDR3 sequences; roughly 6% occur once, and the top ten carry around 5.8%. Regarding time point: patch test 2, 6 weeks after DPC sensitization. The treatment here: therapeutic diphenylcyclopropenone sensitization with weekly scalp DPC. The study enrolled 18 to 70-year-old alopecia patients suitable for DPC. This sample is part of a study of human T cells and chemical hapten exposure. Study context: Across samples, TCR yields varied, mostly owing to small differences in pooled library volumes.

The source material was whole blood, sampled in connection with sensitization to the hapten diphenylcyclopropenone (DPC). This TCR came from a woman aged 18-30 years with alopecia areata. Some clones in this sample may be carry-over from other donors' samples. The rearrangement joins TRBV20-1 to TRBJ1-1, with D maybe TRBD1 (5 bases). This CDR3 is CSASRVRDTEAFF. The CDR3 DNA is TGCAGTGCTAGCAGGGTCCGTGACACTGAAGCTTTCTTT.